This T cell receptor beta chain was captured by sequencing in a study of OX40 agonist ivuxolimab in advanced cancers. Study-level background: Earlier anti-PD-1, anti-PD-L1 or anti-CTLA-4 therapy was permitted; less than 50% had received some.

Sequenced by immunoSEQ multiplex PCR; TCRdb stores in-frame clones only, minus some. Counted here are some 72,000 clones, about 90% occurring once; the ten biggest clones make up 2.5% to 3%. Germline V CDR1 and CDR2: KGHSH, LQKENI. The CDR3 runs to 15 residues. With 2 bases removed from V and 3 bases from J, the gap between germline ends came to 11 bases. This chain uses TRBV18 with TRBJ2-1; no reliable D call. The sequence came from an adult with an advanced solid tumor such as melanoma, head and neck, liver or kidney cancer. The sample consisted of CD4+ or CD8+ T cells sorted from blood, taken in a trial of the OX40 agonist ivuxolimab. The CDR3 sequence: CASSPDFRFYNEQFF. The CDR3 bases are TGTGCCAGCTCACCAGACTTTAGATTCTACAATGAGCAGTTCTTC.